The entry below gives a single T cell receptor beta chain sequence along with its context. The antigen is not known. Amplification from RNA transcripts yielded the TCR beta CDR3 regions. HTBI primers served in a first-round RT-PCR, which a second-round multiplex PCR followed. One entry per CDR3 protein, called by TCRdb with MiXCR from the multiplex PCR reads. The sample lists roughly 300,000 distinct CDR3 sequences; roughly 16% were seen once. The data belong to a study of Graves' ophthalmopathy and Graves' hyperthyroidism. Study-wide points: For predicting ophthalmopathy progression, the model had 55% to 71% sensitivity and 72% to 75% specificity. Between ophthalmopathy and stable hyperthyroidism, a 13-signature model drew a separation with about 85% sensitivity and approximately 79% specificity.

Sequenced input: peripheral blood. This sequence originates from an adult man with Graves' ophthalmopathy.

The CDR3 here is CASSPPVQGYEQYF. DNA of the CDR3: TGTGCCAGCTCACCACCCGTGCAGGGGTACGAGCAGTACTTC. The J gene is TRBJ2-7, the V gene TRBV18; D might be TRBD1 (6 bases). The germline gives CDR1 KGHSH, CDR2 LQKENI. This CDR3 is built from 14 residues. V was pared by 0 bases and J by 4 bases, with 10 bases between.